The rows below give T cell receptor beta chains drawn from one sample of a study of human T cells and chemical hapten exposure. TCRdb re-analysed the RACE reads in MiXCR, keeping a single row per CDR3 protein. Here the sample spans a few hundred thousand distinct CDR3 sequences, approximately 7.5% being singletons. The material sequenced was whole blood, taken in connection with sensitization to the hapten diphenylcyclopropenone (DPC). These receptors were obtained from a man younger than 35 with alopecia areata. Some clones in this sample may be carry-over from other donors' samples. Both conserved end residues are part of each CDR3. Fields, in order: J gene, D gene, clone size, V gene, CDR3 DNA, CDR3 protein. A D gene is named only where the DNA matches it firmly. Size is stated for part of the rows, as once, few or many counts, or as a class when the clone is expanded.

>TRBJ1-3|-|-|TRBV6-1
TGTGCCACACAGCCGTGGACGCCGGACTCTGGAAACACCATATATTTT
CATQPWTPDSGNTIYF
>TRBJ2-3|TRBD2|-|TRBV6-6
TGTGCCAGCGGGACTAGCACCACAGATACGCAGTATTTT
CASGTSTTDTQYF
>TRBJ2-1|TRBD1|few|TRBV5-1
TGCGCCAGCAGCTCGCGGCGGACAGGGGATTACAATGAGCAGTTCTTC
CASSSRRTGDYNEQFF
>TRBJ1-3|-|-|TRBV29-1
TGCGGAACCGGGGGATCTGGAAACACCATATATTTT
CGTGGSGNTIYF
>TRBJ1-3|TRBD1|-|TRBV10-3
TGTGCCATTGACGCCGGGACAGGATCTTCTGGAAACACCATATATTTT
CAIDAGTGSSGNTIYF
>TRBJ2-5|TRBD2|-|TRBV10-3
TGTGCCATCAGTTCTGCGGGGGAAGAGACCCAGTACTTC
CAISSAGEETQYF
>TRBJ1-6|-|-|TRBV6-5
TGTGCCAGCATGAGGAGCTCCTATAATTCACCCCTCCACTTT
CASMRSSYNSPLHF
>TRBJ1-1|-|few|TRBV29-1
TGCAGCGTGCGGACAGCGTTTAACACTGAAGCTTTCTTT
CSVRTAFNTEAFF
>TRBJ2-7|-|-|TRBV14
TGTGCCAGCAGCTCGGAGGGTGAGAAACACGAGCAGTACTTC
CASSSEGEKHEQYF
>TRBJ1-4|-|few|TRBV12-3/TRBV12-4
TGTGCCAGCAGCCCCCCCAGGGGAGGCGCTAATGAAAAACTGTTTTTT
CASSPPRGGANEKLFF
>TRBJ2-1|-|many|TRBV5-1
TGCGCCAGCAGCGTTGGGACCACAAGAGACTACAATGAGCAGTTCTTC
CASSVGTTRDYNEQFF
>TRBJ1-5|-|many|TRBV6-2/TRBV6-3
TGTGCCAGCAGAGGGACGGGTAGCAATCAGCCCCAGCATTTT
CASRGTGSNQPQHF
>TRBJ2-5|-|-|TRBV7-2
TGTGCCGGGGGGGCGGCAGTCGGGGAGACCCAGTACTTC
CAGGAAVGETQYF
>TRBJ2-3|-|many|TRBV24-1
TGTGCCACCAGTGCCCCTAGCACAGATACGCAGTATTTT
CATSAPSTDTQYF
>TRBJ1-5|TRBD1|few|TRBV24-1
TGTGCCATCGGGACAGGGGTCTTTCAGCCCCAGCATTTT
CAIGTGVFQPQHF
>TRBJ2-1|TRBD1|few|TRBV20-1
TGCAGTGCTAGAGTCTTGACAGGGTGGGAGTCCTACAATGAGCAGTTCTTC
CSARVLTGWESYNEQFF
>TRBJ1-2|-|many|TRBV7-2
TGTGCCAGCAGCTCTGGGACGTTTAACTATGGCTACACCTTC
CASSSGTFNYGYTF
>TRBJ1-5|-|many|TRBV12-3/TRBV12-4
TGTGCCAGCAGTCCCTCGAAGGGGGTGGTTGGCAATCAGCCCCAGCATTTT
CASSPSKGVVGNQPQHF
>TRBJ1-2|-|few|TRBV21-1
TGTGCCAGCATAGGCCTGGACAGGGGTGACTATGGCTACACCTTC
CASIGLDRGDYGYTF
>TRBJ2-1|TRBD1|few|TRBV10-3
TGTGCCATCAGGGGGGACAGGCCTACTGTCTCCTACAATGAGCAGTTCTTC
CAIRGDRPTVSYNEQFF
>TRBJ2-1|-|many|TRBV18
TGTGCCAGCTCACCACCGGGGCAGGGCTCCTACAATGAGCAGTTCTTC
CASSPPGQGSYNEQFF
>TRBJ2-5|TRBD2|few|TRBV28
TGTGCCAGCAGTTTCCCGATGACTAGCGGACTCGGGGAGACCCAGTACTTC
CASSFPMTSGLGETQYF
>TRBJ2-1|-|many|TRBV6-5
TGTGCCAGCAGTCCAGACCATACCTACAATGAGCAGTTCTTC
CASSPDHTYNEQFF
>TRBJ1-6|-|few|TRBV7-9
TGTGCCAGCCGCTCAGACTCCTATAATTCACCCCTCCACTTT
CASRSDSYNSPLHF
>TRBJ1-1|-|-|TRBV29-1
TGCAGCGTGGGGGTCGGTGGAGGGCCGAACACTGAAGCTTTCTTT
CSVGVGGGPNTEAFF
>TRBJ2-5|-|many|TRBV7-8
TGTGCCAGCAGCTCGGGATTCAGAGAGACCCAGTACTTC
CASSSGFRETQYF
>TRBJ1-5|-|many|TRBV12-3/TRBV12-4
TGTGCCAGCAGTTTAGTAACAGCTAATCAGCCCCAGCATTTT
CASSLVTANQPQHF
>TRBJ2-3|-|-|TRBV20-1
TGCAGTGCTAGTTTACTGAATACGCAGTATTTT
CSASLLNTQYF
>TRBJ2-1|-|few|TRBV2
TGTGCCAGCTCTATCCTGATCTACAATGAGCAGTTCTTC
CASSILIYNEQFF
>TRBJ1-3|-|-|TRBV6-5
TGTGCCAGCAGTTACGGTGGGGCAGGGGCTGGAAACACCATATATTTT
CASSYGGAGAGNTIYF
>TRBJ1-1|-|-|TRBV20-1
TGCAGTGCCACGGGGGGGAAGGACACTGAAGCTTTCTTT
CSATGGKDTEAFF
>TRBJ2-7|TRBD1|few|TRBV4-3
TGCGCCAGCAGTCAGGACGGGTTCCGGACAGGGGTTGACGAGCAGTACTTC
CASSQDGFRTGVDEQYF
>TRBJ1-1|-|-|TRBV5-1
TGCGCCAGCAACCCCAGGGAGGGGCGGACTGAAGCTTTCTTT
CASNPREGRTEAFF